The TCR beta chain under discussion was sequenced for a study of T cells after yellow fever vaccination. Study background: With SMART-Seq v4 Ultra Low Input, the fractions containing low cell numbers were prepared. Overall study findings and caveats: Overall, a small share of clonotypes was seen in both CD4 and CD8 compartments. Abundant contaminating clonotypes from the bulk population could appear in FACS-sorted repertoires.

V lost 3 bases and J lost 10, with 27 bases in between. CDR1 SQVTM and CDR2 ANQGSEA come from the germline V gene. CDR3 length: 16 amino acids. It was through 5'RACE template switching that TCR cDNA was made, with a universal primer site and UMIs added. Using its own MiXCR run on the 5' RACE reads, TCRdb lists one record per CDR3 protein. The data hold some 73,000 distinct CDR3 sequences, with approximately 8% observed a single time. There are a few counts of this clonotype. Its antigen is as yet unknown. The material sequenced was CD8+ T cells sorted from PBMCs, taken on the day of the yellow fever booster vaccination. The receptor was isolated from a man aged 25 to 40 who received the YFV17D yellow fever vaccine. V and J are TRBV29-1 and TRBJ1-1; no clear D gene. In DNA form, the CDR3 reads TGCAGCGTTGATAACGCCGGGCCAAAGGGCCAGTTCGGAGCTTTCTTT. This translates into CSVDNAGPKGQFGAFF.